This TCR beta chain was identified during a study of blood T cell repertoires in COVID-19. Study as a whole: The study drew acute and convalescent COVID-19 samples from the United States, Italy and Spain. T cells, B-cell-depleted T cells, or PBMCs provided the cDNA or gDNA that served as material.

Study processing details: From reference gene primer amplification, estimates of nucleated cell counts were derived. Some clones are missing from TCRdb's copy, which holds only in-frame ones; the method was immunoSEQ multiplex PCR. The V and J calls and clone size were taken over from that table, and D and trimming were inferred from the DNA. In the table there are over 110,000 clones, 65% to 80% of which are singletons. This clone was observed a handful of times. Material for sequencing was peripheral blood. The receptor was derived from a woman aged 55-70 years with acute or convalescent COVID-19.

CDR3 amino acids: CSVEDPLAGPSDTQYF. The DNA of the CDR3 is TGCAGCGTTGAAGATCCCCTGGCGGGGCCATCGGATACGCAGTATTTT. This chain joins TRBV29-1 and TRBJ2-3, with TRBD2 as a possible D gene (6 bases). The germline V and J ends were trimmed by 0 bases and 6 bases, with 19 bases remaining between them. The CDR3 consists of 16 residues. Germline assignment: CDR1 SQVTM and CDR2 ANQGSEA.